Presented here are 26 T cell receptor beta chains from one specimen sequenced in a study of control samples from healthy donors and cancer patients. TCRdb keeps only in-frame clones here, not all; method: immunoSEQ multiplex PCR. The sample yields about 160,000 clones, around 90% seen once. Sequenced: blood. Receptors originate from a man aged 30 to 39 in good health.

The rearrangement uses TRBV2 and TRBJ2-7; TRBD2 matches 7 bases. The CDR3 totals 14 residues. Germline loops: CDR1 SNHLY, CDR2 FYNNEI. The ends lost 6 bases at V and 3 bases at J; junction bases unmatched: 8. In DNA, the CDR3 is TGTGCCAGCAGGGTTTGGATAGCGGGCTACGAGCAGTACTTC. This sequence encodes CASRVWIAGYEQYF.

The rearrangement uses TRBV27 and TRBJ2-5; a weak D match, TRBD1 (6 bases). Germline assignment: CDR1 MNHEY and CDR2 SMNVEV (reference sequence). The CDR3 runs to 16 residues. Deletions cut 5 bases from V and 5 bases from J, with 21 bases between. The CDR3 protein is CASSILAPQGWETQYF. The CDR3 DNA reads TGTGCCAGCAGTATTCTCGCCCCGCAGGGGTGGGAGACCCAGTACTTC.

V is TRBV27 and J is TRBJ1-1, with D perhaps matching TRBD1 (5 bases). Trimming pared 5 bases from V and 1 base from J, leaving 20 bases between. The CDR3 has 17 residues. Germline V lookup: CDR1 MNHEY, CDR2 SMNVEV (reference sequence). The CDR3, as DNA: TGTGCCAGCAGTCCCTCCTCGTGGGGGTCTGCGAACACTGAAGCTTTCTTT. Protein product: CASSPSSWGSANTEAFF.

V gene TRBV28 combines with J gene TRBJ1-4; 9 bases agree with TRBD1. CDR1 MDHEN and CDR2 SYDVKM come from the germline V gene. The ends lost 4 bases at V and 6 bases at J; junction bases unmatched: 6. The CDR3 is made up of 15 amino acids. The CDR3 reads CASSSQGAQYEKLFF. CDR3 bases: TGTGCCAGCAGTTCACAGGGGGCGCAGTATGAAAAACTGTTTTTT.

Of note for this clone: Within the sample, other DNA sequences also encode this same CDR3. The chain combines TRBV3-1 (or the pseudogene TRBV3-2) with TRBJ1-5; D not certain. Deletions cut 2 bases from V and 4 bases from J, with 3 bases between. This CDR3 spans 12 amino acids. Germline V gene sequence: CDR1 LGHDT, CDR2 YNNKEL (reference sequence). The CDR3 nucleotides are TGTGCCAGCAGCCAAAGTAATCAGCCCCAGCATTTT. Translated, it gives CASSQSNQPQHF.

The table lists this clone with a count of one. V is TRBV6-5 and J is TRBJ2-7, with TRBD2 as a possible D gene (5 bases). Trimming removed 7 bases at V and 4 bases at J, with 14 bases between. CDR3 size: 13 residues. Germline assignment: CDR1 MNHEY and CDR2 SVGAGI. CDR3 protein: CASNKLGIYEQYF. CDR3 coding DNA: TGTGCCAGCAATAAACTAGGAATTTACGAGCAGTACTTC.

The gene calls are TRBV3-1 (or the pseudogene TRBV3-2) and TRBJ2-2, with D uncertain. Trimming removed 0 bases from V and 7 bases from J, with 9 bases in between. Germline CDR1 reads LGHDT; CDR2 reads YNNKEL (reference sequence). The CDR3 consists of 14 residues. The CDR3 here is CASSQEKGIGELFF. CDR3 nucleotides: TGTGCCAGCAGCCAAGAGAAGGGAATCGGGGAGCTGTTTTTT.

This rearrangement joins TRBV6-5 to TRBJ1-5; D gene unclear. This CDR3 has 13 amino acids. Per germline, CDR1 MNHEY and CDR2 SVGAGI. The V and J ends lost 5 bases and 3 bases respectively, with 8 bases between them. CDR3 protein: CASSHGPNQPQHF. The CDR3 region has the DNA TGTGCCAGCAGTCATGGGCCCAATCAGCCCCAGCATTTT.

The V gene is TRBV18, the J gene TRBJ1-1; D is ambiguous. Looked up from germline, CDR1 is KGHSH and CDR2 is LQKENI. With 6 bases removed from V and 0 bases from J, the gap between germline ends came to 5 bases. This CDR3 is built from 12 residues. The CDR3 here is CASSPMNTEAFF. CDR3 DNA sequence: TGTGCCAGCTCGCCGATGAACACTGAAGCTTTCTTT.

The rearrangement uses TRBV27 and TRBJ2-7; D perhaps matches TRBD2 (5 bases). In germline, CDR1 is MNHEY, CDR2 SMNVEV (reference sequence). This CDR3 region has 13 residues. Trimming shortened V by 3 bases and J by 3 bases, and 9 bases separated the two germline ends. The DNA for the CDR3 is TGTGCCAGCAGTTTCCGGGATAGCTACGAGCAGTACTTC. Its protein is CASSFRDSYEQYF.

The chain recombines TRBV18 with TRBJ1-1; D unclear. The germline gives CDR1 KGHSH, CDR2 LQKENI. The V end was cut by 3 bases, the J end by 1 base, with 9 bases between. The CDR3 has 14 amino acids. The DNA for the CDR3 is TGTGCCAGCTCACCCTTAAATGGGAACACTGAAGCTTTCTTT. Translation: CASSPLNGNTEAFF.

This chain joins TRBV2 and TRBJ1-5; D remains unclear. There are 13 residues in the CDR3. V lost 2 bases, J lost 2 bases, and 4 bases lay in between. Germline-derived CDR1 and CDR2 are SNHLY and FYNNEI. The CDR3 spells CASSERGNQPQHF. DNA for the CDR3: TGTGCCAGCAGTGAACGAGGCAATCAGCCCCAGCATTTT.

CDR3 amino acids: CASSLGTSGNTGELFF. Here the CDR3 DNA reads TGTGCCAGCAGCCTTGGGACTAGCGGGAACACCGGGGAGCTGTTTTTT. The chain couples TRBV9 to TRBJ2-2; 11 bases are shared with TRBD2. The CDR3 contains 16 residues. Per the germline V gene, CDR1 is SGDLS and CDR2 is YYNGEE. The V gene end was trimmed by 4 bases and the J gene end by 1 base; junction bases not matched to a gene: 3.

This clone was seen only once. The chain employs TRBV4-2 and TRBJ1-2; D call uncertain. Per germline, CDR1 LGHNA and CDR2 YNFKEQ. This CDR3 has 15 amino acids. V was cut by 1 base and J by 6 bases, with 15 bases left in between. For the CDR3, the DNA is TGTGCCAGCAGCCAAGGCGTGGCGGCCCTTCATGGCTACACCTTC. This translates into CASSQGVAALHGYTF.

This chain links TRBV6-6 with TRBJ1-4; the D is unclear. Trimming took off 5 bases at V and 14 bases at J, with 27 bases between the two ends. Germline CDR1 reads MNHNY; CDR2 reads SVGAGI (reference sequence). The CDR3 totals 16 residues. CDR3 nucleotide sequence: TGTGCCAGCAGTACCCTTCAAAGGCGACTGGACGGACTCCTGTTTTTT. Translated: CASSTLQRRLDGLLFF.

The chain links TRBV10-3 to TRBJ2-5; D is possibly TRBD2 (6 bases). The CDR3 runs to 14 residues. Germline lookup yields CDR1 ENHRY and CDR2 SYGVKD. The V gene lost 7 bases and the J gene lost 4 bases, with 16 bases spanning the gap. This CDR3 is CAIKRTGVTETQYF. The DNA of the CDR3 is TGTGCCATCAAAAGAACGGGGGTAACAGAGACCCAGTACTTC.

This clone was found many times. V gene TRBV13 combines with J gene TRBJ1-6, with D possibly TRBD1 on 6 matching bases. The CDR3 has 14 amino acids. V was trimmed by 6 bases and J by 7 bases, leaving 13 bases between them. Germline V lookup: CDR1 PRHDT, CDR2 FYEKMQ (reference sequence). CDR3 amino acids: CASSHGGHNSPLHF. CDR3 coding DNA: TGTGCCAGCAGTCATGGGGGACACAATTCACCCCTCCACTTT.

J is TRBJ1-1 and V is TRBV11-3; D gene uncertain. V gave up 3 bases and J gave up 0 bases, with 5 bases separating them. CDR1 is SGHNT, CDR2 YENEEA, per germline. This CDR3 has 13 residues. In nucleotides, the CDR3 is TGTGCCAGCAGCTTCAATATGAACACTGAAGCTTTCTTT. This translates into CASSFNMNTEAFF. Complete variable domain (other parts from reference TRBV11-3 and TRBJ1-1): EAGVVQSPRYKIIEKKQPVAFWCNPISGHNTLYWYLQNLGQGPELLIRYENEEAVDDSQLPKDRFSAERLKGVDSTLKIQPAELGDSAVYLCASSFNMNTEAFFGQGTRLTVV.

The DNA for the CDR3 is TGTGCCAGCAGCTCCCGGACACCCGAGCAGTTCTTC. Its protein is CASSSRTPEQFF. This chain joins TRBV5-4 and TRBJ2-1; D may be TRBD1 (5 bases). CDR1 and CDR2 from the germline V gene are SGHNT and YYREEE (reference sequence). The CDR3 extends over 12 amino acids. The V gene lost 3 bases and the J gene lost 10 bases, with 11 bases spanning the gap.

J is TRBJ2-3 and V is TRBV15; weak D call: TRBD2 (6 bases). The V and J ends lost 0 bases and 0 bases respectively, with 13 bases between them. The germline CDR1 and CDR2 sequences are LNHNV and YYDKDF (reference sequence). The CDR3 spans 17 residues. The CDR3 reads CATSRDRGDSSTDTQYF. The CDR3 region has the DNA TGTGCCACCAGCAGAGATCGAGGGGACTCTAGCACAGATACGCAGTATTTT.

The V call is TRBV7-8, the J call TRBJ1-1; 7 nucleotides line up with TRBD1. Germline CDR1 and CDR2: SGHVS and FQNEAQ. The CDR3 length is 14 residues. J lost 4 bases, V lost 4 bases, and 6 bases had no gene match. CDR3: CASSSLTGTTEAFF. The CDR3, as DNA: TGTGCCAGCAGCTCGTTGACAGGGACCACTGAAGCTTTCTTT.

As for this clone: Mismatch with germline at one junction end may stem from a read error. The identical CDR3 is also encoded by other nucleotide sequences in the sample. The DNA of the CDR3 is TGTGCCAGTAGCGTCCCAGGGGGCTCTGGGGCCAACGTCCTGACTTTC. Amino acid sequence: CASSVPGGSGANVLTF. The chain combines TRBV9 with TRBJ2-6; 7 positions agree with TRBD1. Germline loops: CDR1 SGDLS, CDR2 YYNGEE. The CDR3 is made up of 16 amino acids. The full variable domain, with the rest looked up from reference TRBV9 and TRBJ2-6, is DSGVTQTPKHLITATGQRVTLRCSPRSGDLSVYWYQQSLDQGLQFLIQYYNGEERAKGNILERFSAQQFPDLHSELNLSSLELGDSALYFCASSVPGGSGANVLTFGAGSRLTVL.

J is TRBJ1-1 and V is TRBV19; no definite D call. This CDR3 has 15 amino acids. Trimming took off 2 bases at V and 2 bases at J, with 12 bases between the two ends. Germline-derived CDR1 and CDR2 are LNHDA and SQIVND (reference sequence). CDR3 DNA sequence: TGTGCCAGTAGTATACGACACAGCCGTAACACTGAAGCTTTCTTT. This codes for CASSIRHSRNTEAFF.

V usage is TRBV29-1 and J usage is TRBJ1-1; possible D gene TRBD1, 6 bases. Trimming shortened V by 7 bases and J by 8 bases, and 17 bases separated the two germline ends. The CDR3 loop spans 12 amino acids. Germline CDR1 is SQVTM and CDR2 is ANQGSEA. The CDR3 DNA reads TGCAGCGCGGAGAGGGGGACCAGGGAAGCTTTCTTT. Translated: CSAERGTREAFF.

V gene TRBV9 combines with J gene TRBJ2-3, with a weak D call TRBD2 (7 bases). Germline V gives CDR1 SGDLS, CDR2 YYNGEE. Trimming took off 0 bases at V and 0 bases at J, with 14 bases between the two ends. The CDR3 covers 17 residues. CDR3 bases: TGTGCCAGCAGCGTAGAGGGGGGGAGATCTAGCACAGATACGCAGTATTTT. Protein product: CASSVEGGRSSTDTQYF.

By frequency in the sample, this clone is large (0.1 to 1%). This chain connects TRBV6-5 to TRBJ2-2; the D is unclear. The CDR3 contains 15 residues. The V and J ends lost 0 bases and 8 bases respectively, with 13 bases between them. Germline assignment: CDR1 MNHEY and CDR2 SVGAGI. In DNA, the CDR3 is TGTGCCAGCAGTTACTCAAAGACTGGCCTTGGGGAGCTGTTTTTT. Amino acids: CASSYSKTGLGELFF.